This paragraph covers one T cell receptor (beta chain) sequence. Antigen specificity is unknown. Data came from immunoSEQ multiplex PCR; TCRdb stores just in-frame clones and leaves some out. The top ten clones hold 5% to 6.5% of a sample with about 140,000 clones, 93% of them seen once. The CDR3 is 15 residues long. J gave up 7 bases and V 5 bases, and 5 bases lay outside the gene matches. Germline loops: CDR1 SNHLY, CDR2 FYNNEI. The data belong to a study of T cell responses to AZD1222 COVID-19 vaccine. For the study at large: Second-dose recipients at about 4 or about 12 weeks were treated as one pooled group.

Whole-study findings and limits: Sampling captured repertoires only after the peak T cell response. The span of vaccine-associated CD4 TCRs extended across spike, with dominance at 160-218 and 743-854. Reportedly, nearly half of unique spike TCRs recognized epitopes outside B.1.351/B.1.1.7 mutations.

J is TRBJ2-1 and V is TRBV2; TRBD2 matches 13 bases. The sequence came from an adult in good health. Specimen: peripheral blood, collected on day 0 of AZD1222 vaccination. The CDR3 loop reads CASSWTSGSTNEQFF. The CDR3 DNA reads TGTGCCAGCAGTTGGACTAGCGGGAGTACGAATGAGCAGTTCTTC. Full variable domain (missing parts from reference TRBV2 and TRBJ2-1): EPEVTQTPSHQVTQMGQEVILRCVPISNHLYFYWYRQILGQKVEFLVSFYNNEISEKSEIFDDQFSVERPDGSNFTLKIRSTKLEDSAMYFCASSWTSGSTNEQFFGPGTRLTVL.